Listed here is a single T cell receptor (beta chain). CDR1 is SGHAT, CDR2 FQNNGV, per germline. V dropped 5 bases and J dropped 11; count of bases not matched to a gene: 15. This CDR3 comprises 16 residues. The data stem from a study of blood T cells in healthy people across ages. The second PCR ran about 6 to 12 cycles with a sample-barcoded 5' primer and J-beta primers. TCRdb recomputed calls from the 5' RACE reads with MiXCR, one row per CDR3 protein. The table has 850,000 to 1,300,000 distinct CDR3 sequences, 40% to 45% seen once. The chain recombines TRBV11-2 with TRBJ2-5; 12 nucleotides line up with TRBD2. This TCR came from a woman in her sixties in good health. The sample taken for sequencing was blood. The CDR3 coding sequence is TGTGCCAGCAGCGGCGGACTAGCGGGAATTTCGGGAGAGCAGTACTTC. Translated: CASSGGLAGISGEQYF.